This TCR beta chain is from a study of molecular identifiers for immune sequencing clone quantification. Sorted naive CD8 T cells, roughly 19,000 to 1,100,000, were sequenced from 10%, 30% or 50% RNA. This clonotype was seen many times. Previously described methods with listed TCR primers produced the bulk TCR libraries. TCRdb itself ran the PCR reads through MiXCR, one entry per CDR3 protein. The repertoire consists of about 630,000 distinct CDR3 sequences, with about 25% occurring once and the leading ten covering about 0.84%. CDR1 and CDR2 (germline): DFQATT, SNEGSKA (reference sequence). The CDR3 is made up of 15 amino acids. The V and J ends lost 1 base and 0 bases respectively, with 7 bases between them.

The sequenced material came from naive CD8+ T cells from blood, with Jurkat cell RNA spiked in. Subset in this sample: FACS-sorted CD8+CD4-CCR7+CD45RA+ naive T cells. The rearrangement links TRBV20-1 to TRBJ1-6, with unresolved D. The TCR sequence derives from a human donor in good health. Some libraries in this study had Jurkat cell RNA spiked in. CDR3 protein: CSARVDVSYNSPLHF. The CDR3 DNA follows: TGCAGTGCTAGAGTCGACGTCTCCTATAATTCACCCCTCCACTTT.